These T cell receptor beta chains were read from a single sample in a study of blood T cell repertoires in COVID-19. Sequencing was performed with immunoSEQ multiplex PCR; in TCRdb, only in-frame clones are kept and a portion is missing. The sample gives 200,000 or so clones, around nine tenths of which show up once; about 3% is in the top ten. Sequencing was done on a sample of peripheral blood. The receptors shown here come from a man aged 55 to 70 with acute or convalescent COVID-19. Each CDR3 is given with its conserved first and last residue. A D gene is named only where the DNA matches it firmly. For some rows the clone size is stated as once, few or many, or as a class when expanded; others skip it.

v_call	j_call	d_call	clone_size	cdr3_aa
TRBV27	TRBJ2-3	TRBD1	NA	CASSPNTRTQGLRTDTQYF
TRBV5-4	TRBJ2-1	TRBD2	NA	CASSLKSGGAGQDEQFF
TRBV5-1	TRBJ2-7	TRBD1	NA	CASSLRTGGREQYF
TRBV27	TRBJ2-1	TRBD1	NA	CASSLYSGTGPSGGEQFF
TRBV6-5	TRBJ1-3	NA	NA	CASSYGSSSGNTIYF
TRBV6-5	TRBJ2-7	NA	NA	CASRGSLYEQYF
TRBV2	TRBJ2-7	TRBD1	few	CASSEVAGGWTYEQYF
TRBV11-2	TRBJ2-3	TRBD1	NA	CASSPGQGLRTDTQYF
TRBV7-9	TRBJ1-1	NA	NA	CASSAGGAAGTEAFF
TRBV19	TRBJ2-3	TRBD2	NA	CASSIVGPGLAGAPDTQYF
TRBV5-4	TRBJ1-3	TRBD1	NA	CASSLGGQVAGNTIYF
TRBV10-3	TRBJ2-7	TRBD1	NA	CAISGRDRGYEQYF
TRBV24-1	TRBJ2-3	TRBD1	NA	CATSGRTGSSTDTQYF
TRBV11-2	TRBJ1-1	TRBD1	NA	CASSWGQGNTEAFF
TRBV7-2	TRBJ2-1	NA	NA	CASSYLRGNEQFF
TRBV29-1	TRBJ2-2	TRBD2	NA	CSVGGLAGNTGELFF
TRBV19	TRBJ2-5	NA	NA	CASSRSAGGGETQYF
TRBV19	TRBJ2-4	TRBD2	NA	CASRTSGGAENIQYF
TRBV19	TRBJ1-6	TRBD1	few	CASSILLRQGRNSPLHF
TRBV9	TRBJ2-2	NA	NA	CASSVNTQKTNTGELFF
TRBV19	TRBJ1-3	TRBD1	NA	CASSPATGSGGNTIYF
TRBV7-9	TRBJ1-6	NA	NA	CASSLDTGTSPLHF
TRBV9	TRBJ2-3	TRBD1	NA	CASSAGQGSTDTQYF
TRBV18	TRBJ2-2	TRBD1	NA	CASSPGQQLDTGELFF
TRBV5-4	TRBJ2-7	TRBD1	NA	CASSYRGRYEQYF
TRBV13	TRBJ1-3	NA	NA	CASSLGNTIYF
TRBV18	TRBJ2-1	NA	NA	CASSSDSYNEQFF
TRBV30	TRBJ2-1	TRBD1	NA	CASQTGGLEQFF
TRBV5-4	TRBJ1-1	NA	NA	CASSLEWTSEAFF
TRBV30	TRBJ1-5	NA	NA	CAWSFQGCNQPQHF
TRBV20-1	TRBJ2-1	TRBD2	once	CSASLAGGPHNEQFF